This paragraph reports one T cell receptor (beta chain). Its specific antigen is unknown. No base quality values were provided; no much bigger clone lies one nucleotide off. CDR1 and CDR2, per the germline V gene, are MGHDK and SYGVNS. V is cut back by 8 bases and J by 9 bases, with 9 bases in the junction unmatched. The CDR3 measures 14 amino acids from cysteine to phenylalanine. The read is trimmed to its CDR3 DNA, 42 bases read in frame from base 1. The record originates from a study of Ad26.COV2.S vaccination and SARS-CoV-2 variants (dated by TCRdb to 2020 to 2022). Looking at the study overall: Vaccine-arm donors came from COV1001, a multicentre, randomized, double-blind, placebo-controlled phase I-IIa trial of Ad26.COV2.S in healthy adults. The TCR-sequenced set comprised about 32 samples: some 20 Ad26.COV2.S vaccine recipients, 5 placebo recipients and 8 SARS-CoV-2 convalescent individuals. The specificity and breadth of SARS-CoV-2-reactive T cell receptors after Ad26.COV2.S vaccination were assessed by TCRbeta repertoire sequencing. Investigators remained blinded to trial group allocation during experiments and outcome assessment. Participants in the trial were split at random into five groups of five each, receiving low-dose or high-dose Ad26.COV2.S once or twice, or else placebo on both occasions. Dosing of Ad26.COV2.S was intramuscular, at either 5x10^10 or 1x10^11 viral particles, delivered as one shot or as two shots spaced 56 days apart. General findings and caveats noted by the study authors: The study was not powered to compare responses between vaccine doses or regimens. Non-spike TCR breadth was comparable between vaccine and placebo recipients, consistent with the vaccine containing only spike. According to the authors, total T cell responses may have been underestimated by the TCR breadth and depth analyses. Substantial breadth of spike-specific CD8+ and CD4+ T cell responses was reported after vaccination. Spike-specific TCR breadth was higher in Ad26.COV2.S recipients than in placebo recipients (P = 0.0014).

TCRbeta CDR3 regions were sequenced with the immunoSEQ Assay. After extraction, genomic DNA underwent amplification by bias-controlled multiplex PCR, followed by high-throughput sequencing. Turning to the authors' computational methods: Collapsing and filtering of sequences were performed to quantify the absolute abundance of each unique TCRbeta CDR3 region. T cell fraction was estimated by normalizing TCRbeta template counts to usable DNA, which was measured by amplifying reference genes present in all nucleated cells. Repertoire TCRs were annotated as SARS-CoV-2-specific by exact matching of V gene, CDR3 amino acid sequence and J gene to a known reactive TCR set. The reference SARS-CoV-2 TCR set came from MIRA and was filtered for enrichment in COVID-19-positive ImmuneCODE repertoires, removing public or cross-reactive TCRs. Using the MIRA antigens, annotated TCRs were further analysed by specific ORF or by position within an ORF. Breadth was defined as the number of annotated unique rearrangements divided by the total number of unique productive rearrangements, and depth was defined as the summed frequency of the annotated unique rearrangements. Two-sided Wilcoxon rank-sum tests were used to compare TCR breadth between groups. What TCRdb holds here is the immuneACCESS table cut down to in-frame rearrangements. Part of the clones is not present; checked against another copy, under half of the missing clones reflect an unresolved V gene, and the others are unexplained. The V and J calls and clone size come from that table; D and trimming were worked out from the DNA. This sample comprises about 350,000 clones, approximately 85% of them detected only once. The ten top clones hold 3.3% of the sample.

The label giving this sample's treatment or condition can be read as: 19 received Ad26.COV2.S at low or high dose, single or two shots; about five received placebo; per-sample allocation not given. Repertoires of vaccine and placebo recipients were sequenced from samples collected on day 63 after the first injection. Between 29 July and 7 August 2020, Cohort 1b enrolled about two dozen adults aged 18-55 years at one site in Boston, USA. Ad26.COV2.S was a replication-incompetent adenovirus type 26 vector that expressed a prefusion-stabilized SARS-CoV-2 spike protein derived from the original Wuhan strain.

The source material was peripheral blood, sampled in a trial of Ad26.COV2.S vaccine versus placebo. The rearranged chain carries TRBV25-1 and TRBJ2-1; 11 bases in the middle match TRBD2. This sequence was found in a person between 18 and 65 years old who received the Ad26.COV2.S COVID-19 vaccine or a placebo. Read as DNA, the sequence is TGTGCCAGCTTTGGTAGCGGGAGGGGAGGTGAGCAGTTCTTC. It is translated as CASFGSGRGGEQFF.